There are many counts of the clone carrying this TCR beta chain. The data belong to a study of identical twins. Germline CDR1 SQVTM, CDR2 ANQGSEA. The CDR3 is 14 amino acids. The V end lost 6 bases, the J end lost 0 bases, and 12 bases lay between the germline ends. TCRdb processed the 5' RACE reads anew with MiXCR; each CDR3 protein has one entry. The table lists approximately 410,000 distinct CDR3 sequences, approximately 17% of them singletons, with around 12% in the top ten. Sequencing was carried out using naive T cells sorted from blood. The chain has TRBV29-1 and TRBJ2-1; D possibly corresponds to TRBD2 (6 bases). The origin of this receptor is a man aged 50 to 59 in good health. CDR3 sequence (DNA): TGCAGCGTGACTTGGGGAGGCTCCTACAATGAGCAGTTCTTC. As protein: CSVTWGGSYNEQFF.